The 17 T cell receptor beta chains given below trace back to one sample, sequenced in a study of blood T cells in healthy people across ages (dated by TCRdb to between 2015 and 2017). Receptor libraries were prepared by 5' RACE. Sequencing was carried out with an Illumina HiSeq 2500. A second PCR of roughly 7 to 12 cycles was run with a J-beta primer mix and a sample-barcoded 5' primer. Using fastp trimming at Q25 and MiXCR clonotype assembly, TCRdb reanalyzed the public sequencing data and kept in-frame beta chains. All rows with the same CDR3 protein become a single entry with the most common DNA and genes. The sample table contains approximately 1,100,000 distinct CDR3 sequences; only one count was recorded for more than 35% of them. Approximately 20% of the sample is in the top ten clones. Sequencing input: blood. The receptors stem from a woman aged 55 to 70 in good health.

The chain carries TRBV12-3 or TRBV12-4 and TRBJ2-7; D not resolved. The V gene lost 5 bases and the J gene lost 4 bases, with 9 bases spanning the gap. The CDR3 sequence is 12 residues long. The CDR3 loop is CASSRARYEQYF. DNA of the CDR3: TGTGCCAGCAGTCGCGCGCGATACGAGCAGTACTTC.

The chain links TRBV12-3 or TRBV12-4 to TRBJ2-1; D not resolved. The CDR3 loop spans 18 amino acids. V lost 6 bases and J 0 bases, leaving 21 bases between the germline ends. CDR3 amino acids: CASSSPTMSLSSYNEQFF. The DNA of the CDR3 is TGTGCCAGCAGCTCACCCACGATGTCCTTATCCTCCTACAATGAGCAGTTCTTC.

This clonotype was observed a single time. The rearrangement joins TRBV20-1 to TRBJ2-7; D possibly corresponds to TRBD1 (5 bases). The CDR3 loop spans 13 amino acids. Germline-derived CDR1 and CDR2 are DFQATT and SNEGSKA (reference sequence). CDR3 DNA: TGCAGCCAGGCAGGGTGGGTCTCCTACGAGCAGTACTTC. It is translated as CSQAGWVSYEQYF.

This clonotype was observed a few times. CDR3 nucleotides: TGTGCCAGCAGCCAAGGGACTAGCGGGATAGTCACAGATACGCAGTATTTT. Translating gives CASSQGTSGIVTDTQYF. The chain links TRBV4-2 to TRBJ2-3, with 12 positions matching TRBD2. J was trimmed by 2 bases and V by 1 base; bases with no gene match: 4. Germline V CDR1 and CDR2: LGHNA, YNFKEQ. This CDR3 spans 17 amino acids.

This clonotype was counted between two and nine times. The chain is built from TRBV20-1 and TRBJ2-7; 7 bases align to TRBD1. After removal of 6 bases from V and 2 bases from J, the junction contained 13 bases not matched to a gene. CDR3 length: 15 amino acids. The germline V gene has CDR1 DFQATT and CDR2 SNEGSKA (reference sequence). This CDR3 reads CSASTSRDRPYEQYF. CDR3 nucleotides: TGCAGTGCAAGCACATCCCGGGACAGACCCTACGAGCAGTACTTC.

The chain employs TRBV11-2 and TRBJ2-1; 11 bases are shared with TRBD1. From germline, CDR1 is SGHAT and CDR2 FQNNGV. This CDR3 is built from 17 residues. The V and J ends lost 2 bases and 8 bases, in that order; junction bases with no gene match: 11. CDR3 bases: TGTGCCAGCAGCTTAACACAGCCGGGACAGGGGGACCATGAGCAGTTCTTC. Protein: CASSLTQPGQGDHEQFF.

The chain joins TRBV20-1 to TRBJ2-5, with unresolved D. CDR3 length equals 12 residues. The germline V gene encodes CDR1 DFQATT and CDR2 SNEGSKA (reference sequence). V was clipped by 1 base and J by 2 bases, with 5 bases between them. The CDR3 nucleotides are TGCAGTGCTAGAGTGCTTCAAGAGACCCAGTACTTC. It specifies CSARVLQETQYF.

A word on this clonotype: A much larger clone sits a single nucleotide away, making a read error possible. The rearrangement joins TRBV12-3 or TRBV12-4 to TRBJ2-5; D unclear. Trimming took 0 bases from V and 11 from J, leaving 10 bases between them. This CDR3 is built from 12 residues. For the CDR3, the DNA is TGTGCCAGCAGTTTAGCGTCGAATGAGCAGTACTTC. This gives the protein CASSLASNEQYF.

Only one count was recorded for this clonotype. The chain is built from TRBV27 and TRBJ2-1; 10 bases fit TRBD2. The DNA end is a closer match to TRBJ2-7, so the J assignment may be wrong. Germline values: CDR1 MNHEY, CDR2 SMNVEV (reference sequence). This CDR3 contains 17 residues. CDR3 bases: TGTGCCAGCAGTTCCCCTGGGTGGAGCGGGAGGGCCAATGAGCAGTACTTC. This encodes CASSSPGWSGRANEQYF.

The chain recombines TRBV25-1 with TRBJ2-1, with D possibly matching TRBD1 (5 bases). V lost 3 bases and J lost 2, with 11 bases in between. Germline V gene data show CDR1 as MGHDK and CDR2 as SYGVNS. This CDR3 region has 15 residues. DNA for the CDR3: TGTGCCAGCAGTGATCGGTGGGGCCCCTACAATGAGCAGTTCTTC. Translated: CASSDRWGPYNEQFF. The full variable domain, its missing parts supplied by reference TRBV25-1 and TRBJ2-1, is EADIYQTPRYLVIGTGKKITLECSQTMGHDKMYWYQQDPGMELHLIHYSYGVNSTEKGDLSSESTVSRIRTEHFPLTLESARPSHTSQYLCASSDRWGPYNEQFFGPGTRLTVL.

V and J are TRBV2 and TRBJ2-4; 7 bases are shared with TRBD1. This CDR3 is 15 amino acids long. Trimming at V came to 7 bases and at J to 6 bases, leaving 12 bases not matched to a gene. CDR1 and CDR2 from the germline V gene are SNHLY and FYNNEI. The CDR3 loop is CASTRDRNGVNIQYF. Written as DNA, the CDR3 is TGTGCCAGCACACGGGACAGAAATGGGGTAAACATTCAGTACTTC. The complete variable domain, with remaining parts taken from reference TRBV2 and TRBJ2-4, reads EPEVTQTPSHQVTQMGQEVILRCVPISNHLYFYWYRQILGQKVEFLVSFYNNEISEKSEIFDDQFSVERPDGSNFTLKIRSTKLEDSAMYFCASTRDRNGVNIQYFGAGTRLSVL.

A few counts support this clonotype. The gene calls are TRBV27 and TRBJ1-5, with D unresolved. The CDR3 covers 13 residues. Trimming removed 6 bases from V and 0 bases from J, with 6 bases in between. The V gene's germline CDR1 is MNHEY and CDR2 SMNVEV (reference sequence). The CDR3 is CASRWDSNQPQHF. Written as DNA, the CDR3 is TGTGCCAGCAGGTGGGATAGCAATCAGCCCCAGCATTTT.

This clonotype was seen at least ten times. The V and J genes are TRBV2 and TRBJ2-3; D call uncertain. Germline V lookup: CDR1 SNHLY, CDR2 FYNNEI. V was trimmed by 6 bases and J by 4 bases, leaving 20 bases between them. The length of the CDR3 is 16 residues. The CDR3, as DNA: TGTGCCAGCAGAGTGACATCTTCAAAGATCCCAGATACGCAGTATTTT. Protein: CASRVTSSKIPDTQYF.

Concerning this clonotype itself: An end of the junction differs from the germline gene, which may be a read error. The gene calls are TRBV2 and TRBJ2-3, with 7 bases identical to TRBD2. CDR1 SNHLY and CDR2 FYNNEI come from the germline V gene. The CDR3 totals 16 residues. The CDR3 protein is CAGSDLAGVGTDTQYF. The CDR3 DNA is TGTGCCGGCAGTGATTTGGCGGGAGTGGGTACAGATACGCAGTATTTT.

This chain connects TRBV3-1 to TRBJ1-2; possibly TRBD1 for D (6 bases). Germline lookup yields CDR1 LGHDT and CDR2 YNNKEL (reference sequence). Trimming took off 5 bases at V and 3 bases at J, with 16 bases between the two ends. The CDR3 has 15 amino acids. CDR3 sequence (DNA): TGTGCCAGCAGCGAAACAGGGAAAGGGGACTATGGCTACACCTTC. Translating gives CASSETGKGDYGYTF. Full variable domain (rest looked up from reference TRBV3-1 and TRBJ1-2): DTAVSQTPKYLVTQMGNDKSIKCEQNLGHDTMYWYKQDSKKFLKIMFSYNNKELIINETVPNRFSPKSPDKAHLNLHINSLELGDSAVYFCASSETGKGDYGYTFGSGTRLTVV.

The chain couples TRBV27 to TRBJ1-1; tentative D call: TRBD1 (6 bases). Trimming took off 3 bases at V and 0 bases at J, with 14 bases between the two ends. Germline V gene data show CDR1 as MNHEY and CDR2 as SMNVEV (reference sequence). This CDR3 has 16 residues. In DNA, the CDR3 is TGTGCCAGCAGTTTCGACAGGAACCTCATGAACACTGAAGCTTTCTTT. Translation gives CASSFDRNLMNTEAFF.

The CDR3 nucleotides are TGTGCCAGCATATGGGGAGCGGTGAACACTGAAGCTTTCTTT. Translating gives CASIWGAVNTEAFF. This sequence joins TRBV6-1 and TRBJ1-1, with D uncertain. Germline CDR1 reads MNHNS; CDR2 reads SASEGT. This CDR3 is built from 14 residues. V gave up 7 bases and J gave up 0 bases, with 12 bases separating them.